Following are 29 T cell receptor beta chains from one sample sequenced in a study of cytomegalovirus exposure and HLA in healthy donors. The study ran its PCR with 60 Vbeta and 13 Jbeta primers. Measured with immunoSEQ multiplex PCR; TCRdb has only the in-frame clones, and not every one. Counted here are nearly 200,000 clones, 60% to 80% occurring once; the ten biggest clones make up around 2.2%. Sequenced sample: PBMCs. These receptors all come from a woman aged 25 to 39 in good health and CMV-seropositive.

CDR3 nucleotides: TGTGCCAGCAGCTTGTACAGGGGGCAAGAGACCCAGTACTTC. This translates into CASSLYRGQETQYF. The genes are TRBV7-8 and TRBJ2-5; 8 bases match TRBD1. Germline trimming cut 3 bases from V and 2 bases from J; bases unmatched to any gene: 2. The CDR3 consists of 14 residues. Germline CDR1 and CDR2: SGHVS and FQNEAQ. The full variable domain, rest sourced from reference TRBV7-8 and TRBJ2-5, is GAGVSQSPRYKVAKRGQDVALRCDPISGHVSLFWYQQALGQGPEFLTYFQNEAQLDKSGLPSDRFFAERPEGSVSTLKIQRTQQEDSAVYLCASSLYRGQETQYFGPGTRLLVL.

This chain connects TRBV19 to TRBJ1-1, with a weak D call TRBD1 (6 bases). V lost 3 bases and J 1 base, leaving 21 bases between the germline ends. The CDR3 extends over 18 amino acids. Germline assignment: CDR1 LNHDA and CDR2 SQIVND (reference sequence). The CDR3 is CASSMQDRRPPTNTEAFF. The CDR3, as DNA: TGTGCCAGTAGTATGCAAGACAGGCGGCCTCCCACGAACACTGAAGCTTTCTTT.

The chain combines TRBV19 with TRBJ2-7; maybe TRBD2 (5 bases). The germline CDR1 and CDR2 sequences are LNHDA and SQIVND (reference sequence). The V end was cut by 5 bases, the J end by 3 bases, with 14 bases between. This CDR3 is built from 14 residues. The CDR3 here is CASSPRARGYEQYF. CDR3 in DNA: TGTGCCAGTAGTCCGCGGGCCAGAGGCTACGAGCAGTACTTC. Full variable domain (remainder filled in from reference TRBV19 and TRBJ2-7): DGGITQSPKYLFRKEGQNVTLSCEQNLNHDAMYWYRQDPGQGLRLIYYSQIVNDFQKGDIAEGYSVSREKKESFPLTVTSAQKNPTAFYLCASSPRARGYEQYFGPGTRLTVT.

The chain carries TRBV6-5 and TRBJ2-7; 9 bases agree with TRBD1. Trimming at V came to 5 bases and at J to 5 bases, leaving 4 bases not matched to a gene. This CDR3 contains 13 residues. Germline V CDR1 and CDR2: MNHEY, SVGAGI. CDR3: CASSGQGSHEQYF. CDR3 sequence (DNA): TGTGCCAGCAGTGGACAGGGGTCCCACGAGCAGTACTTC.

This chain joins TRBV2 and TRBJ2-7; 12 nucleotides agree with TRBD1. The germline V gene encodes CDR1 SNHLY and CDR2 FYNNEI. V lost 6 bases to trimming and J lost 7 bases; unmatched junction nucleotides: 10. The length of the CDR3 is 15 residues. In DNA form, the CDR3 reads TGTGCCAGCAGGGGGACAGGGGGCGGCCCGGGGGAGCAGTACTTC. Its protein is CASRGTGGGPGEQYF.

There are a few counts of this clone. This chain uses TRBV28 with TRBJ2-1, with 7 positions matching TRBD2. The CDR3 runs 15 residues. Looked up from germline, CDR1 is MDHEN and CDR2 is SYDVKM. V gave up 7 bases and J gave up 5 bases; unmatched junction bases: 11. As DNA, the CDR3 is TGTGCCAGCAACACGGGGGGAGGAGGTCACAATGAGCAGTTCTTC. This sequence encodes CASNTGGGGHNEQFF. The entire variable domain, with the rest obtained from reference TRBV28 and TRBJ2-1, is as follows: DVKVTQSSRYLVKRTGEKVFLECVQDMDHENMFWYRQDPGLGLRLIYFSYDVKMKEKGDIPEGYSVSREKKERFSLILESASTNQTSMYLCASNTGGGGHNEQFFGPGTRLTVL.

The chain joins TRBV7-2 to TRBJ2-7, with a weak D call TRBD2 (5 bases). CDR3 length equals 14 residues. The germline CDR1 and CDR2 sequences are SGHTA and FQGNSA. With 1 base removed from V and 4 bases from J, the gap between germline ends came to 11 bases. CDR3 region: CASSLDGGLYEQYF. In DNA form, the CDR3 reads TGTGCCAGCAGCTTAGACGGCGGGCTTTACGAGCAGTACTTC.

This clone was recorded only once. J is TRBJ1-5 and V is TRBV25-1; perhaps TRBD1 as D (5 bases). Trimming shortened V by 8 bases and J by 1 base, and 12 bases separated the two germline ends. Germline V gene lookup returns CDR1 MGHDK and CDR2 SYGVNS. The CDR3 covers 14 residues. The CDR3 coding sequence is TGTGCCAGCGGAGCGCCAGGGAGCAATCAGCCCCAGCATTTT. Its protein is CASGAPGSNQPQHF. Full variable domain (outside the CDR3, taken from reference TRBV25-1 and TRBJ1-5): EADIYQTPRYLVIGTGKKITLECSQTMGHDKMYWYQQDPGMELHLIHYSYGVNSTEKGDLSSESTVSRIRTEHFPLTLESARPSHTSQYLCASGAPGSNQPQHFGDGTRLSIL.

The chain links TRBV18 to TRBJ1-1; D is possibly TRBD1 (6 bases). The CDR3 length is 14 residues. CDR1 and CDR2 (germline): KGHSH, LQKENI. The ends were cut back, 4 bases at V and 7 bases at J, with 16 bases in the middle. CDR3 protein: CASSLEWGHNEAFF. CDR3 coding DNA: TGTGCCAGCTCACTTGAGTGGGGGCATAATGAAGCTTTCTTT.

The chain has TRBV4-1 and TRBJ2-3, with 11 nucleotides matching TRBD2. This CDR3 has 19 amino acids. V shed 5 bases and J 4 bases; nucleotides not matched to a gene: 17. Germline assignment: CDR1 MGHRA and CDR2 YSYEKL. This chain's CDR3 is CASSTITRSGRARADTQYF. The CDR3 bases are TGCGCCAGCAGCACTATCACGCGTAGCGGGAGGGCCAGGGCAGATACGCAGTATTTT.

The rearrangement uses TRBV29-1 and TRBJ2-5, with unresolved D. Germline V gene sequence: CDR1 SQVTM, CDR2 ANQGSEA. Trimming cost V 1 base and J 2 bases, with 8 bases left between them. This CDR3 comprises 13 residues. Written as DNA, the CDR3 is TGCAGCGTTGAAGTGGCAGCGCAAGAGACCCAGTACTTC. It codes for CSVEVAAQETQYF.

The rearrangement links TRBV28 to TRBJ1-1, with 7 positions matching TRBD1. The CDR3 sequence is 15 residues long. The germline CDR1 and CDR2 sequences are MDHEN and SYDVKM. J lost 0 bases, V lost 2 bases, and 3 bases had no gene match. This CDR3 reads CASSLTGALNTEAFF. The CDR3 coding sequence is TGTGCCAGCAGTTTAACAGGGGCGCTGAACACTGAAGCTTTCTTT.

This clone was detected only once. This sequence joins TRBV28 and TRBJ2-3, with D possibly matching TRBD2 (5 bases). Germline CDR1 MDHEN, CDR2 SYDVKM. This CDR3 contains 12 residues. V was cut by 4 bases and J by 8 bases, with 10 bases left in between. CDR3 amino acids: CASSWGAATQYF. In DNA, the CDR3 is TGTGCCAGCAGTTGGGGAGCCGCTACGCAGTATTTT.

The rearrangement joins TRBV6-5 to TRBJ2-7, with D possibly matching TRBD2 (5 bases). Trimming left V 0 bases short and J 3 bases short, with 12 bases between. The CDR3 length is 15 residues. The V gene's germline CDR1 is MNHEY and CDR2 SVGAGI. The CDR3 here is CASSYSRVEGYEQYF. CDR3 bases: TGTGCCAGCAGTTACTCGAGGGTTGAGGGCTACGAGCAGTACTTC.

This chain uses TRBV5-1 with TRBJ2-3; D perhaps matches TRBD2 (6 bases). The CDR3 is 15 residues long. Germline values: CDR1 SGHRS, CDR2 YFSETQ. The V end lost 4 bases, the J end lost 2 bases, and 14 bases lay between the germline ends. CDR3 coding DNA: TGCGCCAGCAGCACCCACCGGGGGATCACAGATACGCAGTATTTT. Translated, it gives CASSTHRGITDTQYF.

This chain connects TRBV27 to TRBJ1-5; a weak D match, TRBD1 (5 bases). CDR3 length equals 15 residues. Germline V lookup: CDR1 MNHEY, CDR2 SMNVEV (reference sequence). V was clipped by 3 bases and J by 4 bases, with 13 bases between them. The CDR3 DNA reads TGTGCCAGCAGTTTCTCCGGGGGACTGAATCAGCCCCAGCATTTT. Encoded protein: CASSFSGGLNQPQHF.

The chain joins TRBV5-1 to TRBJ2-5, with D possibly matching TRBD1 (6 bases). Germline CDR1 is SGHRS and CDR2 is YFSETQ. With 0 bases removed from V and 5 bases from J, the gap between germline ends came to 14 bases. This CDR3 region has 15 residues. CDR3 nucleotide sequence: TGCGCCAGCAGCTTGGAACAGGGTGTGTGGGAGACCCAGTACTTC. Translated, it gives CASSLEQGVWETQYF. Supplemented by reference TRBV5-1 and TRBJ2-5, the full variable domain reads KAGVTQTPRYLIKTRGQQVTLSCSPISGHRSVSWYQQTPGQGLQFLFEYFSETQRNKGNFPGRFSGRQFSNSRSEMNVSTLELGDSALYLCASSLEQGVWETQYFGPGTRLLVL.

The chain couples TRBV5-1 to TRBJ2-7; 7 nucleotides match TRBD1. Germline V gene data show CDR1 as SGHRS and CDR2 as YFSETQ. The junction had 10 bases not matched to a gene; V was cut back by 4 bases and J by 0 bases. CDR3 size: 16 residues. The CDR3 DNA reads as TGCGCCAGCAGCCCGGGTACAGGGGTTGCCTCCTACGAGCAGTACTTC. Amino acid sequence: CASSPGTGVASYEQYF.

The CDR3 DNA reads as TGTGCCAGCAGTGAGACATACACAACGGTGTACGAGCAGTACTTC. Protein: CASSETYTTVYEQYF. The genes are TRBV2 and TRBJ2-7; D is undetermined. Trimming shortened V by 3 bases and J by 4 bases, and 16 bases separated the two germline ends. The CDR3 runs to 15 residues. The germline V gene has CDR1 SNHLY and CDR2 FYNNEI.

The gene calls are TRBV30 and TRBJ2-3; 9 bases line up with TRBD2. Trimming took 0 bases from V and 8 from J; bases not matched to a gene: 12. Per the germline V gene, CDR1 is GTSNPN and CDR2 is SVGIG (reference sequence). The CDR3 totals 16 residues. CDR3 loop: CAWSVSSGRFSGTQYF. The CDR3 DNA reads as TGTGCCTGGAGTGTCAGTAGCGGGAGATTCTCAGGTACGCAGTATTTT.

The V and J genes are TRBV30 and TRBJ1-5; 8 bases agree with TRBD1. Trimming removed 1 base from V and 4 bases from J; junction bases left unmatched: 3. Germline V gene data show CDR1 as GTSNPN and CDR2 as SVGIG (reference sequence). This CDR3 contains 14 residues. CDR3 residues: CAWSGTGRNQPQHF. CDR3 nucleotide sequence: TGTGCCTGGAGTGGGACAGGGCGAAATCAGCCCCAGCATTTT. Full variable domain (rest looked up from reference TRBV30 and TRBJ1-5): SQTIHQWPATLVQPVGSPLSLECTVEGTSNPNLYWYRQAAGRGLQLLFYSVGIGQISSEVPQNLSASRPQDRQFILSSKKLLLSDSGFYLCAWSGTGRNQPQHFGDGTRLSIL.

V is TRBV29-1 and J is TRBJ2-7, with D tentatively TRBD2 (6 bases). CDR1 is SQVTM and CDR2 is ANQGSEA in the germline V gene. The length of the CDR3 is 12 residues. The V end lost 3 bases, the J end lost 9 bases, and 15 bases lay between the germline ends. The CDR3 is CSVDAMGLGQYF. DNA for the CDR3: TGCAGCGTTGATGCGATGGGACTCGGGCAGTACTTC.

The chain links TRBV27 to TRBJ2-2; 9 bases match TRBD1. Germline V lookup: CDR1 MNHEY, CDR2 SMNVEV (reference sequence). The V segment lost 10 bases and the J segment 2 bases; nucleotides outside the gene matches: 8. This CDR3 comprises 15 residues. In DNA form, the CDR3 reads TGTGCCACCAAGGGACAGGGCCCTAACACCGGGGAGCTGTTTTTT. It translates to CATKGQGPNTGELFF.

For the CDR3, the DNA is TGTGCCAGCAGTGCAAACAGGGGGAACACTGAAGCTTTCTTT. Encoded protein: CASSANRGNTEAFF. The chain uses TRBV6-1 and TRBJ1-1; 7 nucleotides match TRBD1. Germline V gene data show CDR1 as MNHNS and CDR2 as SASEGT. The CDR3 consists of 14 residues. J lost 1 base, V lost 4 bases, and 3 bases had no gene match.

The CDR3 protein is CASSFGGNTEAFF. DNA of the CDR3: TGTGCCAGCAGTTTTGGCGGGAACACTGAAGCTTTCTTT. This chain uses TRBV27 with TRBJ1-1; no reliable D call. The CDR3 contains 13 residues. Germline CDR1 is MNHEY and CDR2 is SMNVEV (reference sequence). V lost 3 bases, J lost 1 base, and 6 bases lay in between.

The chain uses TRBV7-2 and TRBJ2-1; 16 bases match TRBD2. Germline V lookup: CDR1 SGHTA, CDR2 FQGNSA. The CDR3 is 15 amino acids. With 5 bases clipped from V and 11 bases from J, the junction kept 6 bases outside the gene matches. CDR3 in amino acids: CASSAGTSGGGKQFF. The CDR3 DNA reads as TGTGCCAGCAGCGCCGGGACTAGCGGGGGGGGGAAGCAGTTCTTC. Looking up the rest from reference TRBV7-2 and TRBJ2-1 gives the full variable domain: GAGVSQSPSNKVTEKGKDVELRCDPISGHTALYWYRQSLGQGLEFLIYFQGNSAPDKSGLPSDRFSAERTGGSVSTLTIQRTQQEDSAVYLCASSAGTSGGGKQFFGPGTRLTVL.

CDR3 in DNA: TGTGCCGGCCCCAAGGGGGCGCGGTTTGATGGCTACACCTTC. Its translation is CAGPKGARFDGYTF. The V gene is TRBV30, the J gene TRBJ1-2; TRBD1 matches at 7 bases. The germline V gene encodes CDR1 GTSNPN and CDR2 SVGIG (reference sequence). The CDR3 is made up of 14 amino acids. J lost 6 bases, V lost 8 bases, and 15 bases had no gene match. Using reference TRBV30 and TRBJ1-2 for the parts outside the CDR3, the full variable domain is SQTIHQWPATLVQPVGSPLSLECTVEGTSNPNLYWYRQAAGRGLQLLFYSVGIGQISSEVPQNLSASRPQDRQFILSSKKLLLSDSGFYLCAGPKGARFDGYTFGSGTRLTVV.

Worth noting for this clone: Sequence at one end of the junction differs from germline and may be a read error. The gene calls are TRBV7-7 and TRBJ2-5; weak D call: TRBD2 (6 bases). The CDR3 has 14 amino acids. Germline V gives CDR1 SSHAT, CDR2 FNYEAQ (reference sequence). Here the CDR3 reads CASSATRFGETQYF. CDR3 coding DNA: TGTGCTAGCAGCGCGACTAGGTTCGGCGAGACCCAGTACTTC.

The J gene is TRBJ1-6, the V gene TRBV18; TRBD1 aligns across 11 bases. V trimming: 4 bases; J trimming: 10 bases; junction bases outside the gene matches: 6. CDR1 KGHSH and CDR2 LQKENI come from the germline V gene. The CDR3 spans 15 residues. CDR3 amino acids: CASSRGTGGDSPLHF. The CDR3, as DNA: TGTGCCAGCTCACGGGGGACAGGGGGAGACTCACCCCTCCACTTT.